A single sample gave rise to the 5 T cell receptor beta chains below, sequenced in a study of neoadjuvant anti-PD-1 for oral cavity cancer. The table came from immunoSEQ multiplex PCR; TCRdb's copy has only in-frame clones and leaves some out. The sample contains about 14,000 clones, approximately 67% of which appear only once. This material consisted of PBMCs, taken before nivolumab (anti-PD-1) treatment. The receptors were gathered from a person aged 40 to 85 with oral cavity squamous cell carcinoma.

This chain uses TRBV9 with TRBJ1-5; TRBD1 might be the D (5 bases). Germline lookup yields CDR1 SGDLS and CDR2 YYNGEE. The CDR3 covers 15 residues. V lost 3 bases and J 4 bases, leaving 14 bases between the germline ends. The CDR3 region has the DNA TGTGCCAGCAGCGCCGCCGGGGCACCTAATCAGCCCCAGCATTTT. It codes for CASSAAGAPNQPQHF.

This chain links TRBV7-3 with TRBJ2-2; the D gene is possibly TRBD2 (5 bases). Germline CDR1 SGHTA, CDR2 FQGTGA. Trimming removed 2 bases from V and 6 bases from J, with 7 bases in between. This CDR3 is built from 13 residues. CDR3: CASSLQEAGELFF. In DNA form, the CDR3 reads TGTGCCAGCAGCTTACAGGAGGCCGGGGAGCTGTTTTTT. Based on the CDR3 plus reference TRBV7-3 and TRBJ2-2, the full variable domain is GAGVSQTPSNKVTEKGKYVELRCDPISGHTALYWYRQSLGQGPEFLIYFQGTGAADDSGLPNDRFFAVRPEGSVSTLKIQRTERGDSAVYLCASSLQEAGELFFGEGSRLTVL.

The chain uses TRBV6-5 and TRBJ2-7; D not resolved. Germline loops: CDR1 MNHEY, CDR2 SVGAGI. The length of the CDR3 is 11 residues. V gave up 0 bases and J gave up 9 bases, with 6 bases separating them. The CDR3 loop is CASSYSDVQYF. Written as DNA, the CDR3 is TGTGCCAGCAGTTACTCGGACGTGCAGTACTTC.

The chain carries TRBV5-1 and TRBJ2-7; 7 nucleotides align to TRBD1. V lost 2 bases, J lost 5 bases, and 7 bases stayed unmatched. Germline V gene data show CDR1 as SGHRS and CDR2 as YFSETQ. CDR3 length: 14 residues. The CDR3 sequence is CASSLQGKVDEQYF. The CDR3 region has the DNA TGCGCCAGCAGCTTACAGGGGAAGGTGGACGAGCAGTACTTC.

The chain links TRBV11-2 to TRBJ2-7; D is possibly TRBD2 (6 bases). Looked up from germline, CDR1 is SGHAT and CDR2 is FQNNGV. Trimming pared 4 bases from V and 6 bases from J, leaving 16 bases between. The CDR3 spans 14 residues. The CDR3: CASSSSRLVPEQYF. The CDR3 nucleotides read TGTGCCAGCAGCTCCAGTAGACTAGTTCCCGAGCAGTACTTC.